This T cell receptor (beta chain) was recorded in a study of blood T cell repertoires in COVID-19. For the study at large: The study drew acute and convalescent COVID-19 samples from the United States, Italy and Spain. PBMCs, B-cell-depleted T cells, or T cells were the source of the cDNA or gDNA that made up the material.

Under the authors' procedure: Scientists estimated how many nucleated cells there were by amplifying reference gene primers. The repertoire was sequenced with immunoSEQ multiplex PCR; TCRdb's copy has only in-frame clones and lacks some. The DNA was the basis for D and trimming; V, J and clone size are from that table. This sample has around 140,000 clones; about 79% occur once, and the top ten carry 9.5% to 13%. The length of the CDR3 is 11 residues. V was cut by 4 bases and J by 5 bases, with 5 bases left in between. Germline V gene data show CDR1 as LNHDA and CDR2 as SQIVND (reference sequence). This TCR was sampled from a man between 60 and 70 years old with active or convalescent COVID-19. Sequencing used peripheral blood. This sequence joins TRBV19 and TRBJ2-5; D is ambiguous. CDR3 region: CASSTRETQYF. The CDR3 region has the DNA TGTGCCAGTAGTACGCGGGAGACCCAGTACTTC.